This TCR beta chain was documented in a study of CD8 T cells in ankylosing spondylitis. Study-wide results and limits: Disease-linked clones were CD8+ and relatively rare in peripheral blood. One TCR beta motif, made up of about 8 highly homologous variants, appeared characteristic of ankylosing spondylitis blood.

Making the TCR beta libraries involved quantitative 5'-RACE with molecular barcodes. One entry per CDR3 protein, called by TCRdb with MiXCR from the 5' RACE reads. The data show about 140,000 distinct CDR3 sequences, with around 6.6% seen just once and around 12% held by the top ten. Many counts were recorded for this clonotype. Its antigen remains unknown. Trimming shortened V by 0 bases and J by 0 bases, and 11 bases separated the two germline ends. The CDR3 has 15 residues. Germline CDR1 and CDR2: DFQATT and SNEGSKA (reference sequence). V and J are TRBV20-1 and TRBJ1-1, with D uncertain. The sequence was collected from a female donor with ankylosing spondylitis or in good health (not recorded which). The sample comprised blood, either unsorted or a sorted T cell fraction (not recorded which). The CDR3 DNA sequence: TGCAGTGCTAGAGATCATTCAAGACTGAACACTGAAGCTTTCTTT. This encodes CSARDHSRLNTEAFF.